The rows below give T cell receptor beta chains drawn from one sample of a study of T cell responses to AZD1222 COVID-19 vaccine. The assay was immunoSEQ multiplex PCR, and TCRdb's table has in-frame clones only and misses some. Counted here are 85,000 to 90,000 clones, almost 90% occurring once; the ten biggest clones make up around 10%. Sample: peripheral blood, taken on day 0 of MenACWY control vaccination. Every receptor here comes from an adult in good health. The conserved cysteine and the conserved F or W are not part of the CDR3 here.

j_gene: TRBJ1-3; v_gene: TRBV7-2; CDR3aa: ASSLDDQGNTIY
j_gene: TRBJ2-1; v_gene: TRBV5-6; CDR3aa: ASSLPIGGGEQF
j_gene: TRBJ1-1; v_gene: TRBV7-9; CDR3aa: ASSSTGKNTEAF
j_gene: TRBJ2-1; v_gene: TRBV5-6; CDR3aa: ASSPYVPSRYNEQF
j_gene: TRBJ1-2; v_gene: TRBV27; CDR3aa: ASSPRPGQDIYGYT
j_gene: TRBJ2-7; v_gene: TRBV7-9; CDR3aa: ASSDSATYEQY
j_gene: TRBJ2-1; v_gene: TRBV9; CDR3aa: ASSVVGGGQNEQF
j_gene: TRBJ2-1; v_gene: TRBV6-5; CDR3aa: ASRELFQGNEQF
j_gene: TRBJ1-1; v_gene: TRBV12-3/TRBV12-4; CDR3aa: ASSFIRNTEAF
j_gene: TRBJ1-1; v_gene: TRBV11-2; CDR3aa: ASSPDRATEAF
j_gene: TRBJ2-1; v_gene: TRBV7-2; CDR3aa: ASSPPRVAGRNEQF
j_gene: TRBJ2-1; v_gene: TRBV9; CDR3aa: ASSVSLKAGENQF
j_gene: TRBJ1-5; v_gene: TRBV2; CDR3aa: ASRGASNQPQH
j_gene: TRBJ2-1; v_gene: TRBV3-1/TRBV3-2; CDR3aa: ASSQMGVAGASEQF
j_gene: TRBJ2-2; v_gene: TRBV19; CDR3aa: ASSGGPNTGELF
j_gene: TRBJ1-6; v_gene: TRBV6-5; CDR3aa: ASSLGGGINSPLH
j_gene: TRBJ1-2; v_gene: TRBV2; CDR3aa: ASSPPGAGSVAGYT
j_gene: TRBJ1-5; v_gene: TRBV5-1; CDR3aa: ASSLGNGNQPQH
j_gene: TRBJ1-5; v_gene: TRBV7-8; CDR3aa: ASTVALRGGNQPQH
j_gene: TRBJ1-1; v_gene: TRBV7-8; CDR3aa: ASSVGQGGVLNTEAF
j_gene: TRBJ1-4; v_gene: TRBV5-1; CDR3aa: ASSFRDVNEKLF
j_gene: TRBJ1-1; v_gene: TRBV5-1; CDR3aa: ASSLSSGTGSMNTEAF
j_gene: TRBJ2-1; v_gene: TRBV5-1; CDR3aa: ASSSETPDRGNEQF
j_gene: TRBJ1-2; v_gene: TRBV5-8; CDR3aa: ASSSRGVNLNYGYT
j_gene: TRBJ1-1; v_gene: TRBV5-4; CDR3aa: ASSWATGVGTEAF
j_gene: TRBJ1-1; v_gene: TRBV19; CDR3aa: ASSMGGSAF
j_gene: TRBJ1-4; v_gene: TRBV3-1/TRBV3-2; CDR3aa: ASSEFATNEKLF
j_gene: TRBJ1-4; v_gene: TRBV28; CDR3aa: ASGGTGEEKLF
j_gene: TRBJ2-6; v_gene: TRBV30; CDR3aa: AWSGSRPSGANVLT
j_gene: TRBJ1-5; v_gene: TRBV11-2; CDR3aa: ASSNTGVGQPQH
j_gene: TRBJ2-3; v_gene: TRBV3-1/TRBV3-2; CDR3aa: ASSQLLPTGARGHTQY